Presented here are 13 T cell receptor beta chains from one specimen sequenced in a study of spatial heterogeneity in lung cancer. Study outcomes and limitations: Counts of expanded intratumoral alpha and beta TCRs tracked tumor mutation counts.

This sample's time point: sample taken at primary tumor resection. No cognate antigen is known for these TCRs. Each CDR3 protein is one row after TCRdb ran MiXCR on the 5' RACE reads. Among approximately 25,000 distinct CDR3 sequences, just under 9% were seen once, and the ten largest hold around 7.7%. Here the sequenced sample was lung tumor tissue, taken at surgery. These receptors were obtained from a male donor with early-stage non-small cell lung cancer.

In its sample, this clonotype was seen a few times. J is TRBJ2-7 and V is TRBV3-1; D possibly corresponds to TRBD1 (6 bases). Germline values: CDR1 LGHDT, CDR2 YNNKEL (reference sequence). Between the trimmed V and J ends, which lost 7 bases and 2 bases, there was a span of 12 bases. CDR3 length equals 13 residues. The CDR3 region has the DNA TGTGCCAGCACCCGGGGACAAACCTACGAGCAGTACTTC. Amino acid sequence: CASTRGQTYEQYF.

This clonotype came up many times. The genes are TRBV18 and TRBJ2-3, with D possibly being TRBD2 (5 bases). The V gene lost 6 bases and the J gene lost 2 bases, with 15 bases spanning the gap. The CDR3 is 15 amino acids. Germline assignment: CDR1 KGHSH and CDR2 LQKENI. The CDR3 DNA follows: TGTGCCAGCTCCTCAGAGCTCCGGGACACAGATACGCAGTATTTT. Its translation: CASSSELRDTDTQYF.

This clonotype was counted ten times or more. The genes are TRBV24-1 and TRBJ2-1; D unresolved. Germline V lookup: CDR1 KGHDR, CDR2 SFDVKD. Trimming stripped 3 bases from V and 3 bases from J, with 14 bases between. The CDR3 is 16 residues long. This chain's CDR3 is CATSDPHTGNYNEQFF. The CDR3 region has the DNA TGTGCCACCAGTGATCCACACACCGGTAACTACAATGAGCAGTTCTTC.

This clonotype was counted many times. The chain employs TRBV7-2 and TRBJ1-2, with D unclear. Germline values: CDR1 SGHTA, CDR2 FQGNSA. Between the trimmed V and J ends, which lost 2 bases and 3 bases, there was a span of 7 bases. The CDR3 loop spans 13 amino acids. CDR3 DNA sequence: TGTGCCAGCAGCTTAAGGAATGACTATGGCTACACCTTC. Translating it yields CASSLRNDYGYTF.

A single count supports this clonotype. This chain joins TRBV29-1 and TRBJ2-7; TRBD1 might be the D (6 bases). The CDR3 contains 12 residues. Between the trimmed V and J ends, which lost 6 bases and 1 base, there was a span of 10 bases. Germline V gene lookup returns CDR1 SQVTM and CDR2 ANQGSEA. In nucleotides, the CDR3 is TGCAGCGTCTCAGGACAGTCCTACGAGCAGTACTTC. Protein: CSVSGQSYEQYF.

This clonotype was seen at least ten times. The chain's CDR3 is CASSSAAGGRYEQYF. The CDR3 coding sequence is TGTGCCAGCAGTAGTGCAGCGGGAGGGCGCTACGAGCAGTACTTC. The V call is TRBV28, the J call TRBJ2-7, with TRBD2 identical over 10 bases. V shed 5 bases, J shed 3 bases, and the junction held 7 bases outside the gene matches. CDR3 size: 15 residues. Germline CDR1 is MDHEN and CDR2 is SYDVKM.

This clonotype has only a few counts. V and J are TRBV10-3 and TRBJ1-3, with 11 bases matching TRBD1. Per the germline V gene, CDR1 is ENHRY and CDR2 is SYGVKD. Germline trimming cut 8 bases from V and 8 bases from J; bases unmatched to any gene: 8. The CDR3 runs 14 residues. CDR3 sequence: CAISSGQGVYTIYF. Written as DNA, the CDR3 is TGTGCCATCTCCTCGGGACAGGGGGTTTACACCATATATTTT.

This clonotype has at least ten counts. Here the CDR3 reads CASSHSAGSGEQFF. CDR3 coding DNA: TGCGCCAGCAGCCATAGCGCAGGGTCGGGTGAGCAGTTCTTC. The rearrangement joins TRBV5-1 to TRBJ2-1; D assignment may be TRBD1 or TRBD2 (5 bases each). The CDR3 totals 14 residues. CDR1 SGHRS and CDR2 YFSETQ come from the germline V gene. V lost 4 bases to trimming and J lost 9 bases, with 17 bases between them.

This clonotype was recorded many times. This rearrangement joins TRBV7-9 to TRBJ2-7; D possibly matches TRBD1 or TRBD2 (5 bases each). Germline-derived CDR1 and CDR2 are SEHNR and FQNEAQ (reference sequence). The CDR3 has 14 residues. Trimming removed 2 bases from V and 6 bases from J, with 14 bases in between. The CDR3: CASSLMGRRSEQYF. CDR3 DNA sequence: TGTGCCAGCAGCTTAATGGGACGAAGATCCGAGCAGTACTTC.

This clonotype was seen many times. This chain's CDR3 is CASSLLYPNSPLHF. The CDR3 DNA follows: TGTGCCAGCAGTTTATTGTACCCCAATTCACCCCTCCACTTT. The chain is built from TRBV27 and TRBJ1-6; D gene unclear. V was trimmed by 1 base and J by 7 bases, leaving 8 bases between them. The CDR3 length is 14 residues. Germline CDR1 MNHEY, CDR2 SMNVEV (reference sequence).

This clonotype rates as medium-sized. J is TRBJ2-1 and V is TRBV7-2, with a weak D call TRBD1 (6 bases). Trimming removed 6 bases at V and 4 bases at J, with 10 bases between. CDR3 length: 13 residues. In germline, CDR1 is SGHTA, CDR2 FQGNSA. The CDR3: CASRPTGYNEQFF. In DNA, the CDR3 is TGTGCCAGCAGACCCACAGGGTACAATGAGCAGTTCTTC.

This clonotype was observed many times. The chain employs TRBV27 and TRBJ2-1, with D possibly matching TRBD1 (5 bases). Trimming stripped 10 bases from V and 4 bases from J, with 11 bases between. The germline gives CDR1 MNHEY, CDR2 SMNVEV (reference sequence). This CDR3 has 12 amino acids. The CDR3 region is CAILTDYNEQFF. The CDR3 bases are TGTGCCATCTTGACAGATTACAATGAGCAGTTCTTC.

This chain connects TRBV3-1 to TRBJ2-2, with a tentative D call TRBD2 (6 bases). The V end lost 1 base, the J end lost 6 bases, and 12 bases lay between the germline ends. Germline V gene lookup returns CDR1 LGHDT and CDR2 YNNKEL (reference sequence). The CDR3 length is 15 residues. The CDR3: CASSQVQRRAGELFF. CDR3 bases: TGTGCCAGCAGCCAAGTGCAGCGGAGGGCCGGGGAGCTGTTTTTT.